These T cell receptor beta chains were read from a single sample in a study of blood T cell repertoires in COVID-19. Profiling relied on immunoSEQ multiplex PCR, and the TCRdb table lists in-frame clones only, not all of them. The data hold about 300,000 clones, with around 87% observed a single time. The sample taken for sequencing was peripheral blood. The receptor source for this set is a man in his 70s with acute or convalescent COVID-19. Each CDR3 is given with its conserved first and last residue. The D gene is left open where the match is weak. Expanded clones get a size class; other rows say once, few or many, or leave the size out.

TRBV15	NA	NA	15	TRBJ1-5	CATRGGLWGNQPQHF	TGTGCCACCCGGGGGGGTCTATGGGGCAATCAGCCCCAGCATTTT
TRBV18	TRBD1	NA	16	TRBJ1-4	CASSPNPGQGLHSLFF	TGTGCCAGCTCACCTAACCCGGGACAGGGGCTACACTCTCTGTTTTTT
TRBV19	NA	few	13	TRBJ2-2	CASSTTGPGELFF	TGTGCCAGTAGTACAACAGGGCCCGGGGAGCTGTTTTTT
TRBV12-3/TRBV12-4	NA	few	13	TRBJ2-7	CASRRQRSYEQYF	TGTGCCAGCAGACGACAGAGGTCCTACGAGCAGTACTTC
TRBV5-1	TRBD1	NA	16	TRBJ1-5	CASSLGQGAGNQPQHF	TGCGCCAGCAGCTTGGGACAGGGGGCTGGGAATCAGCCCCAGCATTTT
TRBV2	NA	NA	15	TRBJ1-6	CASSDTGQTNSPLHF	TGTGCCAGCAGTGATACAGGACAGACCAATTCACCCCTCCACTTT
TRBV3-1/TRBV3-2	TRBD1	NA	15	TRBJ1-1	CASSLAGTENTEAFF	TGTGCCAGCAGCCTCGCCGGGACAGAGAACACTGAAGCTTTCTTT
TRBV18	TRBD2	NA	16	TRBJ2-1	CASSPPGTSGYGEQFF	TGTGCCAGCTCACCACCGGGGACTAGCGGGTATGGTGAGCAGTTCTTC
TRBV29-1	TRBD1	NA	11	TRBJ1-1	CSGDPGQGAFF	TGCAGCGGGGACCCGGGACAGGGGGCTTTCTTT
TRBV11-2	TRBD2	NA	15	TRBJ2-5	CASSLTSGAKETQYF	TGTGCCAGCAGCTTAACTAGCGGGGCTAAAGAGACCCAGTACTTC
TRBV19	NA	NA	16	TRBJ2-3	CASSSSFQRGTDTQYF	TGTGCCAGTAGTTCGTCGTTCCAAAGGGGGACAGATACGCAGTATTTT
TRBV7-2	NA	NA	14	TRBJ2-7	CASTMSGGNYEQYF	TGTGCCAGCACTATGAGTGGGGGGAACTACGAGCAGTACTTC
TRBV12-3/TRBV12-4	NA	NA	11	TRBJ2-7	CASSSGNEQYF	TGTGCCAGCAGTTCCGGGAACGAGCAGTACTTC
TRBV2	NA	NA	14	TRBJ1-2	CASSENGRMLGYTF	TGTGCCAGCAGTGAAAACGGCAGGATGCTGGGCTACACCTTC
TRBV28	TRBD1	NA	15	TRBJ1-6	CASSEKGQGNSPLHF	TGTGCCAGCAGTGAAAAGGGACAGGGGAATTCACCCCTCCACTTT
TRBV9	TRBD2	once	15	TRBJ2-1	CASSARGGSYNEQFF	TGTGCCAGCAGCGCCCGGGGGGGCTCCTACAATGAGCAGTTCTTC
TRBV24-1	TRBD2	once	16	TRBJ2-1	CATSDYIAGAYNEQFF	TGTGCCACCAGTGACTATATAGCGGGAGCGTACAATGAGCAGTTCTTC
TRBV2	TRBD1	NA	14	TRBJ2-7	CASSEGTGHYEQYF	TGTGCCAGCAGTGAGGGGACAGGCCACTACGAGCAGTACTTC
TRBV7-9	TRBD2	NA	14	TRBJ2-7	CASSMGGSSYEQYF	TGTGCCAGCAGCATGGGGGGGTCTTCTTACGAGCAGTACTTC
TRBV5-1	TRBD2	NA	15	TRBJ2-5	CASTFGTSLGETQYF	TGCGCCAGCACCTTTGGGACTAGCTTGGGGGAGACCCAGTACTTC
TRBV24-1	NA	NA	15	TRBJ1-2	CATSDPRGESYGYTF	TGTGCCACCAGTGACCCCAGGGGAGAGAGCTATGGCTACACCTTC
TRBV5-1	NA	NA	15	TRBJ1-4	CASSLVSATNEKLFF	TGCGCCAGCAGCTTGGTCTCGGCAACTAATGAAAAACTGTTTTTT
TRBV14	TRBD2	NA	17	TRBJ2-2	CASSRAGTSGYTGELFF	TGTGCCAGCAGCCGGGCCGGGACTAGCGGATACACCGGGGAGCTGTTTTTT
TRBV11-3	TRBD2	NA	15	TRBJ2-1	CASSKAGGLRNEQFF	TGTGCCAGCAGCAAAGCGGGAGGGTTAAGAAATGAGCAGTTCTTC
TRBV7-2	TRBD2	NA	16	TRBJ2-3	CASSTRYSGGADTQYF	TGTGCCAGCAGCACCAGATATAGCGGGGGAGCAGATACGCAGTATTTT
TRBV5-1	TRBD2	NA	16	TRBJ2-5	CASSLVTSGSIETQYF	TGCGCCAGCAGCTTGGTTACTAGCGGGAGCATTGAGACCCAGTACTTC
TRBV6-2/TRBV6-3	NA	NA	13	TRBJ1-1	CASSYAVYTEAFF	TGTGCCAGCAGTTATGCGGTTTACACTGAAGCTTTCTTT
TRBV7-2	TRBD1	NA	15	TRBJ1-3	CASSAGGTSGNTIYF	TGTGCCAGCAGCGCAGGGGGTACCTCTGGAAACACCATATATTTT
TRBV6-1	NA	once	15	TRBJ2-1	CASREGLNSYNEQFF	TGTGCCAGCAGAGAAGGACTTAACTCCTACAATGAGCAGTTCTTC
TRBV7-2	TRBD1	NA	15	TRBJ1-2	CASSPGQGGSYGYTF	TGTGCCAGCAGCCCAGGACAGGGTGGCTCCTATGGCTACACCTTC
TRBV10-2	TRBD2	few	14	TRBJ2-7	CASSVAGVSNEQYF	TGCGCCAGCAGTGTGGCGGGAGTTTCCAACGAGCAGTACTTC
TRBV4-2	NA	NA	13	TRBJ2-5	CASSLGRGETQYF	TGTGCCAGCAGCCTCGGCCGGGGGGAGACCCAGTACTTC